What follows are 7 T cell receptor beta chains derived from one specimen sequenced in a study of shared clonotypes between healthy human individuals. Clones were read by immunoSEQ multiplex PCR, and TCRdb kept only the in-frame ones, dropping some. The sample records about 1.1 million clones, around three quarters being singletons. Sequences were obtained from memory CD4+ T cells from PBMCs. Subset: CD45RA-negative fraction. The receptors derive from a young man in good health. Some clones in this sample may be carry-over from other donors' samples.

J is TRBJ2-1 and V is TRBV2, with 8 bases fitting TRBD2. Germline loops: CDR1 SNHLY, CDR2 FYNNEI. J gave up 8 bases and V 7 bases, and 13 bases lay outside the gene matches. This CDR3 comprises 15 residues. The DNA of the CDR3 is TGTGCCAGCACCCCGGGACTAGGGAATTTCTATGAGCAGTTCTTC. This gives the protein CASTPGLGNFYEQFF.

This rearrangement joins TRBV2 to TRBJ2-3; D possibly uses TRBD1 or TRBD2 (6 bases each). CDR1 is SNHLY and CDR2 is FYNNEI in the germline V gene. V gave up 6 bases and J gave up 3 bases, with 13 bases separating them. The CDR3 is 14 amino acids. The chain's CDR3 is CASRGTGRTDTQYF. The CDR3 DNA follows: TGTGCCAGCAGGGGAACAGGGAGGACAGATACGCAGTATTTT.

V and J are TRBV5-1 and TRBJ2-2; 7 bases are shared with TRBD1. This CDR3 is built from 15 residues. Unmatched junction bases numbered 4, after V lost 4 bases and J lost 1 base. Germline loops: CDR1 SGHRS, CDR2 YFSETQ. CDR3 nucleotide sequence: TGCGCCAGCAGCCCCGGGACAGTGAACACCGGGGAGCTGTTTTTT. Its protein is CASSPGTVNTGELFF.

In this sample, this clone turned up once. Its ends do not fully match the called genes, so a read error is possible. V and J are TRBV7-7 and TRBJ2-2; tentatively, D is TRBD1 (6 bases). The CDR3 runs to 14 residues. Germline lookup yields CDR1 SSHAT and CDR2 FNYEAQ (reference sequence). This CDR3 is CASSSKQGAGELFF. The CDR3 nucleotides read TGTGCCAGCAGCTCGAAACAGGGTGCCGGGGAGCTGTTCTTT.

CDR3 DNA sequence: TGTGCCAGCAGCTTAGGGTGGAGACAACGATACGAGCAGTACTTC. Translating it yields CASSLGWRQRYEQYF. The rearrangement joins TRBV7-9 to TRBJ2-7; D call uncertain. Germline V gives CDR1 SEHNR, CDR2 FQNEAQ (reference sequence). Trimming took off 1 base at V and 4 bases at J, with 14 bases between the two ends. This CDR3 region has 15 residues.

Note on this clone: The sample carries other DNA sequences with the same CDR3. V and J are TRBV19 and TRBJ2-2, with D perhaps TRBD1 (6 bases). The CDR3 is made up of 15 amino acids. CDR1 and CDR2 (germline): LNHDA, SQIVND (reference sequence). Trimming stripped 6 bases from V and 0 bases from J, with 11 bases between. CDR3: CASRPGQTNTGELFF. CDR3 DNA sequence: TGTGCCAGTAGGCCGGGACAAACGAACACCGGGGAGCTGTTTTTT.

This chain links TRBV29-1 with TRBJ2-7; no reliable D call. This CDR3 region has 14 residues. Trimming removed 0 bases from V and 0 bases from J, with 9 bases in between. Germline V gene lookup returns CDR1 SQVTM and CDR2 ANQGSEA. The CDR3 is CSVEDSTSSYEQYF. In nucleotides, the CDR3 is TGCAGCGTTGAAGATTCAACGTCCTCCTACGAGCAGTACTTC.